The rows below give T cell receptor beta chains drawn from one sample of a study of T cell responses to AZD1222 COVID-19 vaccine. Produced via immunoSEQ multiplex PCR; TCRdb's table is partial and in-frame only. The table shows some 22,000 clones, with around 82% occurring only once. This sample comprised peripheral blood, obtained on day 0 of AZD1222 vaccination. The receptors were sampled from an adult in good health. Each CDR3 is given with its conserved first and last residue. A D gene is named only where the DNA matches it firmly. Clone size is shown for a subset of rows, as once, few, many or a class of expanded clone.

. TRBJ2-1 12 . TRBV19 TGTGCCAGTAGTATAGGGTGGAATGAGCAGTTCTTC CASSIGWNEQFF
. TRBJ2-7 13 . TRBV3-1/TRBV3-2 TGTGCCAGCAGCCAAGATCCACGGCACGAGCAGTACTTC CASSQDPRHEQYF
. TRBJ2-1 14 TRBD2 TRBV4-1 TGCGCCACCTTCACTAGCGGGGGGGCCGTTGAGCAGTTCTTC CATFTSGGAVEQFF
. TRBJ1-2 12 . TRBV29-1 TGCAGCGTCCAAACGGGGCCCGGGGGCTACACCTTC CSVQTGPGGYTF
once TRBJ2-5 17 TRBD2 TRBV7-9 TGTGCCAGCAGCCCTCCCCTCCGGACTAGACCACAAGAGACCCAGTACTTC CASSPPLRTRPQETQYF
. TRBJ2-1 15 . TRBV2 TGTGCCAGCAGTGGCGAGACTGGGTCCTACAATGAGCAGTTCTTC CASSGETGSYNEQFF
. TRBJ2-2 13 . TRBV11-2 TGTGCCAGCAGCTTCGACGGGCCTGGGGAGCTGTTTTTT CASSFDGPGELFF
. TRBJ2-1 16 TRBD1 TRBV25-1 TGTGCCAGCAGTGAATCGGAGGGACAGGGGACCAATGAGCAGTTCTTC CASSESEGQGTNEQFF
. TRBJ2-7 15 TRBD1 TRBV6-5 TGTGCCAGCAGCCGGACAGGGTTAAGCTCCTACGAGCAGTACTTC CASSRTGLSSYEQYF
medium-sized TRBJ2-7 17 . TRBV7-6 TGTGCCAGCAGCTTAGTAGAGCGCCGGGACCCGTCCTACGAGCAGTACTTC CASSLVERRDPSYEQYF
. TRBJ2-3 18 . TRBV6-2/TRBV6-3 TGTGCCAGCAGTTACCCCCTGTCGCCAGCCGCAGAGAGAGCTACGCAGTATTTT CASSYPLSPAAERATQYF
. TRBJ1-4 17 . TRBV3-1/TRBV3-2 TGTGCCAGCAGCCAATCGATTTGGGGATACGATGGTGAAAAACTGTTTTTT CASSQSIWGYDGEKLFF
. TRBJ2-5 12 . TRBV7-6 TGTGCCAGCAGCTTAGCTTTGGGGACCCAGTACTTC CASSLALGTQYF
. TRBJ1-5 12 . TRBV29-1 TGCAGCGTTGCCGAGGGTTCTCAGCCCCAGCATTTT CSVAEGSQPQHF
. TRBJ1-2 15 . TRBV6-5 TGTGCCAGCCATACTATAACCGGGATACAAGGTGGCTACACCTTC CASHTITGIQGGYTF
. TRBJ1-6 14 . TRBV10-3 TGTGCCATCAGTGAGTACCGGGAAAATTCACCCCTCCACTTT CAISEYRENSPLHF
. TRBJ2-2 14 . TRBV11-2 TGTGCCAGCAGCTTAGTATCGGGAGCCGGGGAGCTGTTTTTT CASSLVSGAGELFF
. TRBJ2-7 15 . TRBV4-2 TGTGCCAGCAGCCAGGGTGGGACTGGACCCTACGAGCAGTACTTC CASSQGGTGPYEQYF